This T cell receptor (beta chain) was captured by sequencing in a study of blood T cell repertoires in COVID-19. About the study: Some COVID-19 samples were acute and others convalescent; all came from the United States, Italy and Spain. The analysed material was cDNA or gDNA that came from T cells, B-cell-depleted T cells, or PBMCs.

Trimming cost V 4 bases and J 8 bases, with 10 bases left between them. This CDR3 spans 12 amino acids. The germline V gene has CDR1 KGHDR and CDR2 SFDVKD. The assay was immunoSEQ multiplex PCR, and TCRdb's table has in-frame clones only and misses some. Of about 150,000 clones in the sample, approximately 86% are singletons; the top ten hold about 4.6%. Sequenced sample: peripheral blood. J is TRBJ1-2 and V is TRBV24-1; D is perhaps TRBD1 (5 bases). This receptor was identified in a woman aged 55 to 70 with active or convalescent COVID-19. In DNA form, the CDR3 reads TGTGCCACCAGTGACCCAACAGGAGGCTACACCTTC. As protein: CATSDPTGGYTF.